The 21 T cell receptor beta chains in this list originate from one sample, sequenced in a study of OX40 agonist ivuxolimab in advanced cancers. Assay used: immunoSEQ multiplex PCR; TCRdb lists only in-frame clones, some missing. This sample has about 55,000 clones, with 70% to 80% found just once. This specimen consisted of CD4+ or CD8+ T cells sorted from blood, obtained in a trial of the OX40 agonist ivuxolimab. These TCRs come from an adult with an advanced solid tumor such as melanoma, head and neck, liver or kidney cancer.

The chain combines TRBV20-1 with TRBJ2-3; D not certain. The CDR3 consists of 11 residues. The V end lost 0 bases, the J end lost 6 bases, and 4 bases lay between the germline ends. Germline CDR1 and CDR2: DFQATT and SNEGSKA (reference sequence). This CDR3 reads CSAREGDTQYF. The DNA for the CDR3 is TGCAGTGCTAGAGAAGGGGATACGCAGTATTTT.

The V gene is TRBV5-1, the J gene TRBJ2-5; tentative D call: TRBD2 (6 bases). V gave up 0 bases and J gave up 1 base, with 13 bases separating them. The CDR3 totals 16 residues. Germline V gives CDR1 SGHRS, CDR2 YFSETQ. The CDR3 protein is CASSLASAWGQETQYF. In nucleotides, the CDR3 is TGCGCCAGCAGCTTGGCTAGCGCTTGGGGCCAAGAGACCCAGTACTTC.

V is TRBV11-3 and J is TRBJ2-5; 13 nucleotides match TRBD2. Per the germline V gene, CDR1 is SGHNT and CDR2 is YENEEA. V gave up 5 bases and J gave up 0 bases; unmatched junction bases: 6. The CDR3 covers 17 residues. The CDR3: CASSPGLAGENQETQYF. CDR3 nucleotide sequence: TGTGCCAGCAGCCCAGGACTAGCGGGGGAAAACCAAGAGACCCAGTACTTC.

The chain employs TRBV19 and TRBJ1-1; D possibly corresponds to TRBD1 (5 bases). Deletions cut 4 bases from V and 2 bases from J, with 8 bases between. CDR1 and CDR2 (germline): LNHDA, SQIVND (reference sequence). The CDR3 spans 13 residues. The DNA for the CDR3 is TGTGCCAGTAGTAAGACAGTCAACACTGAAGCTTTCTTT. Translation: CASSKTVNTEAFF.

The chain links TRBV2 to TRBJ1-4, with D possibly being TRBD1 (6 bases). The CDR3 runs to 15 residues. Germline V gene lookup returns CDR1 SNHLY and CDR2 FYNNEI. Trimming pared 6 bases from V and 2 bases from J, leaving 13 bases between. CDR3 loop: CASSRTGKTNEKLFF. CDR3 coding DNA: TGTGCCAGCAGCCGAACAGGGAAGACTAATGAAAAACTGTTTTTT.

The J gene is TRBJ1-1, the V gene TRBV7-9, with 9 bases identical to TRBD1. Germline V lookup: CDR1 SEHNR, CDR2 FQNEAQ (reference sequence). The CDR3 has 16 residues. V was pared by 5 bases and J by 2 bases, with 9 bases of the junction left unmatched. CDR3 sequence: CASSPTLGQGNTEAFF. The CDR3 region has the DNA TGTGCCAGCAGCCCCACCCTGGGACAGGGAAACACTGAAGCTTTCTTT.

This clone appeared once. The chain uses TRBV6-1 and TRBJ1-5, with TRBD1 as a possible D gene (5 bases). V lost 2 bases and J lost 5, with 13 bases in between. The CDR3 runs 15 residues. Germline V gene data show CDR1 as MNHNS and CDR2 as SASEGT. CDR3 in DNA: TGTGCCAGCAGTGAAACAGGTGGGGCTTATCAGCCCCAGCATTTT. This translates into CASSETGGAYQPQHF.

V usage is TRBV28 and J usage is TRBJ1-6; possibly TRBD1 for D (5 bases). CDR1 and CDR2 from the germline V gene are MDHEN and SYDVKM. Trimming shortened V by 2 bases and J by 10 bases, and 15 bases separated the two germline ends. The CDR3 is 15 amino acids. The CDR3 sequence is CASSLAGRVGSPLHF. In DNA, the CDR3 is TGTGCCAGCAGTTTAGCGGGCAGGGTGGGATCACCCCTCCACTTT.

This clone was detected a few times. The gene calls are TRBV7-8 and TRBJ1-2, with unresolved D. Germline values: CDR1 SGHVS, CDR2 FQNEAQ. Trimming left V 3 bases short and J 0 bases short, with 8 bases between. The CDR3 length is 14 residues. The CDR3 nucleotides read TGTGCCAGCAGCTTCCCCTCGGCTAACTATGGCTACACCTTC. Its translation is CASSFPSANYGYTF.

The chain couples TRBV5-6 to TRBJ2-3; 10 bases agree with TRBD2. The germline gives CDR1 SGHDT, CDR2 YYEEEE. Losses at the gene ends were 5 bases for V and 2 bases for J; bases not matched to a gene: 5. There are 15 residues in the CDR3. The CDR3 here is CASSSLAGSTDTQYF. The CDR3 DNA follows: TGTGCCAGCAGTTCACTAGCGGGGTCCACAGATACGCAGTATTTT. Combining the CDR3 with reference TRBV5-6 and TRBJ2-3 gives the whole variable domain DAGVTQSPTHLIKTRGQQVTLRCSPKSGHDTVSWYQQALGQGPQFIFQYYEEEERQRGNFPDRFSGHQFPNYSSELNVNALLLGDSALYLCASSSLAGSTDTQYFGPGTRLTVL.

The V and J genes are TRBV14 and TRBJ1-1; D is unresolved. The V gene's germline CDR1 is SGHDN and CDR2 FVKESK. This CDR3 comprises 13 residues. The V gene lost 3 bases and the J gene lost 2 bases, with 7 bases spanning the gap. The CDR3 region is CASSQTKNTEAFF. CDR3 bases: TGTGCCAGCAGCCAGACCAAAAACACTGAAGCTTTCTTT.

The chain links TRBV5-4 to TRBJ1-5, with 8 bases fitting TRBD1. The CDR3 spans 16 residues. CDR1 SGHNT and CDR2 YYREEE come from the germline V gene (reference sequence). V gave up 6 bases and J gave up 5 bases; unmatched junction bases: 13. The CDR3 sequence: CASTNWGHRGDQPQHF. As DNA, the CDR3 is TGTGCCAGCACCAATTGGGGCCACAGGGGGGATCAGCCCCAGCATTTT.

The chain couples TRBV7-9 to TRBJ1-1; TRBD1 matches at 10 bases. The V gene's germline CDR1 is SEHNR and CDR2 FQNEAQ (reference sequence). V lost 6 bases, J lost 5 bases, and 9 bases stayed unmatched. The CDR3 length is 15 residues. CDR3 bases: TGTGCCAGCAGTAAGACAGGGGGCTTTAGTACTGAAGCTTTCTTT. The encoded protein is CASSKTGGFSTEAFF.

V is TRBV5-1 and J is TRBJ2-3; maybe TRBD2 (6 bases). The germline V gene encodes CDR1 SGHRS and CDR2 YFSETQ. This CDR3 has 14 amino acids. Trimming removed 0 bases from V and 4 bases from J, with 9 bases in between. The CDR3 DNA reads TGCGCCAGCAGCTTGGCGGGGGACGCAGATACGCAGTATTTT. It encodes CASSLAGDADTQYF.

The chain combines TRBV29-1 with TRBJ2-2; either TRBD1 or TRBD2 may fit D (5 bases each). CDR1 is SQVTM and CDR2 is ANQGSEA in the germline V gene. The CDR3 is 13 residues long. Between the trimmed V and J ends, which lost 4 bases and 4 bases, there was a span of 10 bases. CDR3 in amino acids: CSVGGTITGELFF. The CDR3 nucleotides are TGCAGCGTTGGTGGGACGATCACCGGGGAGCTGTTTTTT.

This clone is categorized as medium-sized. This sequence joins TRBV30 and TRBJ2-3; 14 bases fit TRBD2. Trimming at V came to 0 bases and at J to 2 bases, leaving 1 base not matched to a gene. CDR1 is GTSNPN and CDR2 is SVGIG in the germline V gene (reference sequence). CDR3 length equals 16 residues. The CDR3 reads CAWSVGLAGDTDTQYF. In DNA form, the CDR3 reads TGTGCCTGGAGTGTGGGACTAGCGGGGGACACAGATACGCAGTATTTT.

The rearrangement links TRBV5-1 to TRBJ1-2, with D possibly being TRBD1 (6 bases). The CDR3 length is 16 residues. Germline values: CDR1 SGHRS, CDR2 YFSETQ. V was shortened by 3 bases and J by 0 bases, with 15 bases between the two germline ends. The CDR3 loop reads CASSSPGTRTNYGYTF. Written as DNA, the CDR3 is TGCGCCAGCAGCTCCCCCGGGACAAGAACTAACTATGGCTACACCTTC.

The rearrangement uses TRBV30 and TRBJ1-2; no firm D call. Germline loops: CDR1 GTSNPN, CDR2 SVGIG (reference sequence). The CDR3 consists of 12 residues. V was shortened by 0 bases and J by 8 bases, with 10 bases between the two germline ends. CDR3 loop: CAWSVRERGYTF. DNA of the CDR3: TGTGCCTGGAGTGTAAGGGAGAGGGGCTACACCTTC.

This clone was detected a few times. The rearrangement uses TRBV5-6 and TRBJ2-5; TRBD1 agrees at 7 bases. This CDR3 spans 14 amino acids. The V gene's germline CDR1 is SGHDT and CDR2 YYEEEE. V was clipped by 0 bases and J by 2 bases; unmatched bases: 1. CDR3 sequence reads: CASSLVGQQETQYF. CDR3 DNA: TGTGCCAGCAGCTTGGTGGGACAGCAAGAGACCCAGTACTTC. The full variable domain, rest sourced from reference TRBV5-6 and TRBJ2-5, is DAGVTQSPTHLIKTRGQQVTLRCSPKSGHDTVSWYQQALGQGPQFIFQYYEEEERQRGNFPDRFSGHQFPNYSSELNVNALLLGDSALYLCASSLVGQQETQYFGPGTRLLVL.

V is TRBV7-8 and J is TRBJ1-1, with 8 bases that match TRBD1. Germline-derived CDR1 and CDR2 are SGHVS and FQNEAQ. V lost 4 bases and J lost 0; bases outside the gene matches: 10. This CDR3 is 17 amino acids long. The CDR3 reads CASSYAGRGRMNTEAFF. The CDR3 coding sequence is TGTGCCAGCAGCTATGCGGGCAGGGGGCGGATGAACACTGAAGCTTTCTTT.

The chain couples TRBV6-6 to TRBJ1-1; maybe TRBD1 (6 bases). Per germline, CDR1 MNHNY and CDR2 SVGAGI (reference sequence). The CDR3 consists of 15 residues. Between the trimmed V and J ends, which lost 2 bases and 0 bases, there was a span of 10 bases. The chain's CDR3 is CASSYGGPVNTEAFF. The DNA of the CDR3 is TGTGCCAGCAGTTACGGGGGGCCCGTGAACACTGAAGCTTTCTTT.